The following is a TCR beta chain sequence with its context. The target of this receptor is not known. No much larger clone is present one base from it, and per-base qualities are unavailable. TCRbeta CDR3 regions were amplified from genomic DNA by means of the immunoSEQ Assay, a bias-controlled multiplex PCR. From the authors' description of their analysis: Nucleated cell counts per sample were estimated from amplification of reference gene primers within the assay. To quantify the absolute abundance of each unique TCRbeta CDR3 rearrangement, sequence reads were collapsed and filtered. For each sample, productive Simpson clonality was calculated as the square root of Simpson's diversity index over productive rearrangements. In TCRdb, the immuneACCESS table is reduced to in-frame sequences with V and J assigned. These tables do not hold every clone; where another copy was compared, an unresolved V gene accounts for under half, and the others remain unexplained. D and trimming come from the DNA, and the V and J calls and clone size come from that table. The sample has about 70,000 clones on record, about nine tenths of them singletons. Approximately 11% of the sample goes to the ten largest clones.

The CDR3 goes from the cysteine to the phenylalanine over 14 residues. Only CDR3 DNA remains: 42 bases, in frame from the first base. V loses 5 bases of germline sequence and J loses 9 bases, and the interval between the two ends is 17 bases. Per the germline V gene, MNHEY is the CDR1 and SVGEGT is the CDR2. Collaborating institutions collected whole blood in K2EDTA tubes following their own protocols. Collaborator samples were shipped for TCRbeta analysis as frozen whole blood, isolated PBMCs, or DNA extracted from either sample type. The data are from a study of blood T cell repertoires in COVID-19 (dated by TCRdb to 2020 to 2021). For context, the study as a whole: Collaborator samples came from the United States, Italy and Spain and covered acute and convalescent phases of COVID-19. The repertoires were released in a freely available public database intended as a resource for research on the immune response to SARS-CoV-2. The dataset comprised deeply sampled blood TCRbeta repertoires from subjects exposed to, actively infected with, or recovered from COVID-19. The material from the prospective study consisted of cDNA or gDNA derived from T cells, B-cell-depleted T cells, or PBMCs. Samples came from the ongoing ImmuneRACE study (first 160 participants) plus 1,254 subjects from 6 global collaborators. Nearly every sample came with metadata listing a de-identified subject ID, COVID-19 status, age in years and sex. Where available, HLA class I and class II types were taken from metadata supplied by the sample provider and were not determined by assay-based typing. Here is what the overall study found, with its caveats: How much clinical and demographic metadata was included differed by source and by participant, and the metadata was provided uncurated.

The specimen was peripheral blood. This clonotype was obtained from a woman between 18 and 29 years old with acute or convalescent COVID-19. The chain links TRBV6-2 or TRBV6-3 with TRBJ1-5; a weak D assignment points to TRBD1 (6 bases agree). The CDR3 protein is CASSPTGTTLPQHF. The nucleotide sequence is TGTGCCAGCAGTCCGACCGGGACAACCTTGCCCCAGCATTTT.